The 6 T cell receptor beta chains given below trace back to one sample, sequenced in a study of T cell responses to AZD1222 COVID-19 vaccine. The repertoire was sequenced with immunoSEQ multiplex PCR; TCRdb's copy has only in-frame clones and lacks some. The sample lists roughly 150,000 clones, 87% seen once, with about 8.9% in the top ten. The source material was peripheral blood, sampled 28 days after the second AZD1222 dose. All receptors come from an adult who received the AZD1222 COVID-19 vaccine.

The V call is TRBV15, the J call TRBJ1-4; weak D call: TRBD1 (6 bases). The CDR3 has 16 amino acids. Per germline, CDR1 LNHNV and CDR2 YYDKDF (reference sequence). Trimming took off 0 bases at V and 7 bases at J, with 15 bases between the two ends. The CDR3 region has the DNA TGTGCCACCAGCAGAGATTCAGGGGCTTTGGGTGAAAAACTGTTTTTT. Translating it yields CATSRDSGALGEKLFF.

CDR3 bases: TGTGCCAGCAGTTCCTCAAAGAACTATGGCTACACCTTC. This codes for CASSSSKNYGYTF. This sequence joins TRBV27 and TRBJ1-2; unclear D gene. The V end was cut by 4 bases, the J end by 2 bases, with 8 bases between. The V gene's germline CDR1 is MNHEY and CDR2 SMNVEV (reference sequence). The CDR3 spans 13 residues.

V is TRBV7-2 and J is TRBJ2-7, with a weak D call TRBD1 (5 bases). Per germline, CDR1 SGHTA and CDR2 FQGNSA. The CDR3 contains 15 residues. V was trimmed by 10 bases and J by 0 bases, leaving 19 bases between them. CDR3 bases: TGTGCCACCCGCAGTTGGGGCGGCAGCTCCTACGAGCAGTACTTC. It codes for CATRSWGGSSYEQYF.

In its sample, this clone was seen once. This CDR3 reads CAWSVQRNTIYF. DNA of the CDR3: TGTGCCTGGAGTGTCCAGCGAAACACCATATATTTT. The rearrangement uses TRBV30 and TRBJ1-3; D ambiguous. This CDR3 spans 12 amino acids. V lost 0 bases, J lost 5 bases, and 5 bases lay in between. Germline CDR1 reads GTSNPN; CDR2 reads SVGIG (reference sequence).

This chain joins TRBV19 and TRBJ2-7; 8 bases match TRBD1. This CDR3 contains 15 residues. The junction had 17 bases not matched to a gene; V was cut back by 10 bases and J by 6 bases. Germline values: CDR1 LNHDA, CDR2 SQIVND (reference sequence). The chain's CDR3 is CATSPRTGTGGEQYF. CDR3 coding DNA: TGTGCCACTTCACCCAGGACAGGGACTGGGGGCGAGCAGTACTTC.

The CDR3 loop is CASRIGTPYGYTF. The DNA for the CDR3 is TGTGCCAGTAGAATTGGGACACCCTATGGCTACACCTTC. The rearrangement uses TRBV19 and TRBJ1-2, with TRBD1 as a possible D gene (6 bases). Trimming removed 6 bases at V and 4 bases at J, with 12 bases between. The CDR3 spans 13 residues. From germline, CDR1 is LNHDA and CDR2 SQIVND (reference sequence).